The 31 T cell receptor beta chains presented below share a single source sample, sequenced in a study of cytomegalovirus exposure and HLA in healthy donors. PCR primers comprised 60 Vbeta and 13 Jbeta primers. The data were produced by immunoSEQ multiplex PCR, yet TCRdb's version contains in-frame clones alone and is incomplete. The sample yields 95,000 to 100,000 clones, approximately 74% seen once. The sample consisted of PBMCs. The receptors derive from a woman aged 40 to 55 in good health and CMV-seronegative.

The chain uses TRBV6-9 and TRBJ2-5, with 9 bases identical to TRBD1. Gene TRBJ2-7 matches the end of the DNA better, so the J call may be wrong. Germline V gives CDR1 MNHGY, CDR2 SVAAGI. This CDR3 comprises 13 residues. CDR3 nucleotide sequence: TGTGCTACGGGGGACAGGGTCCCCTACGAGCAGTACTTC. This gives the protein CATGDRVPYEQYF.

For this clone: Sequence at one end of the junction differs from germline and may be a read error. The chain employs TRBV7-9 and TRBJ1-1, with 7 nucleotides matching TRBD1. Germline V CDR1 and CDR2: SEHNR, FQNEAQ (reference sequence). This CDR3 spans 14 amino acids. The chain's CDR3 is CSSSLKRGPTEAFF. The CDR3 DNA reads TGTTCCAGCAGCTTAAAAAGGGGGCCCACTGAAGCTTTCTTT.

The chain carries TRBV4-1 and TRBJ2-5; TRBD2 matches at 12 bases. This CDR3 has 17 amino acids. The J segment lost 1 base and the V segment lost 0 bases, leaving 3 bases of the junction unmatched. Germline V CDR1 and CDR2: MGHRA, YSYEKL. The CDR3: CASSQELAGGLQETQYF. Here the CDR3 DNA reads TGCGCCAGCAGCCAAGAACTAGCGGGGGGACTCCAAGAGACCCAGTACTTC.

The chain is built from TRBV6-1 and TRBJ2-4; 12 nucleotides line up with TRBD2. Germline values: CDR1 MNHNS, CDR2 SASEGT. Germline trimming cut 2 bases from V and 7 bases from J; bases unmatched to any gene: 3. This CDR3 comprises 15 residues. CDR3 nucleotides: TGTGCCAGCAGTGAACTAGCGGGGGGGAAGAACATTCAGTACTTC. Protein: CASSELAGGKNIQYF.

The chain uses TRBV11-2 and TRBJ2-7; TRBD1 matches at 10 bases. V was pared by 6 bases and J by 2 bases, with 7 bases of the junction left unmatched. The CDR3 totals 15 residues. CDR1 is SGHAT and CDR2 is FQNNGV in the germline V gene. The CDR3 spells CASRKGTGETYEQYF. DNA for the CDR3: TGTGCCAGCAGAAAGGGGACAGGGGAAACCTACGAGCAGTACTTC.

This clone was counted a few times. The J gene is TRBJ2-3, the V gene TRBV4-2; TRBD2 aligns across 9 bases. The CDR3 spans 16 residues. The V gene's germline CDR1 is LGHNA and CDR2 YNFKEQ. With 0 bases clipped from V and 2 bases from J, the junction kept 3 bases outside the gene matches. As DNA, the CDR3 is TGTGCCAGCAGCCAAGATTCTAGCGGGGTCACAGATACGCAGTATTTT. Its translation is CASSQDSSGVTDTQYF.

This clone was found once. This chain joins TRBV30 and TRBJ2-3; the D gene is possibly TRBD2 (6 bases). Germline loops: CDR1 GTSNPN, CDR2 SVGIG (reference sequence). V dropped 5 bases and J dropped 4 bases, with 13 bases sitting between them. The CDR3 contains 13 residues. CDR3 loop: CAWSGVSPDTQYF. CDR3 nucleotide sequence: TGTGCCTGGTCGGGGGTTTCACCAGATACGCAGTATTTT.

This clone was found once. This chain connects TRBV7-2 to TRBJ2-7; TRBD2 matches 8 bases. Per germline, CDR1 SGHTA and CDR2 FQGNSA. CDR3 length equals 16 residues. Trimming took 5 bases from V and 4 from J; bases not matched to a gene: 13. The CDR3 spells CASSLNLAGPLYEQYF. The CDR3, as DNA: TGTGCCAGCAGCCTTAATTTAGCGGGACCGCTTTACGAGCAGTACTTC.

The CDR3 DNA follows: TGTGCCAGTAGTACTAAGGGGGTGCTAGCCAAAAACATTCAGTACTTC. It translates to CASSTKGVLAKNIQYF. This sequence joins TRBV19 and TRBJ2-4; the D gene is possibly TRBD1 (6 bases). This CDR3 is built from 16 residues. V shed 4 bases and J shed 0 bases, with 13 bases lying between them. The germline V gene has CDR1 LNHDA and CDR2 SQIVND (reference sequence). The full variable domain, completed using reference TRBV19 and TRBJ2-4, is DGGITQSPKYLFRKEGQNVTLSCEQNLNHDAMYWYRQDPGQGLRLIYYSQIVNDFQKGDIAEGYSVSREKKESFPLTVTSAQKNPTAFYLCASSTKGVLAKNIQYFGAGTRLSVL.

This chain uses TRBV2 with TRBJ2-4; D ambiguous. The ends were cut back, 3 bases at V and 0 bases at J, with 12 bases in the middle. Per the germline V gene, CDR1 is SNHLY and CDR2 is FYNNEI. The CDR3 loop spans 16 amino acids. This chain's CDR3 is CASSDDSQIAKNIQYF. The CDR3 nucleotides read TGTGCCAGCAGTGATGACTCCCAAATAGCCAAAAACATTCAGTACTTC.

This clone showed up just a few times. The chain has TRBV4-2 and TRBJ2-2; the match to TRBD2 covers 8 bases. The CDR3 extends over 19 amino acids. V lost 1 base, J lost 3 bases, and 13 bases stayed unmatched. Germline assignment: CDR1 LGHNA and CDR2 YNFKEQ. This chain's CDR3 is CASSQAGGGGLLYTGELFF. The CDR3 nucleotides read TGTGCCAGCAGCCAAGCGGGGGGCGGGGGGCTACTATACACCGGGGAGCTGTTTTTT.

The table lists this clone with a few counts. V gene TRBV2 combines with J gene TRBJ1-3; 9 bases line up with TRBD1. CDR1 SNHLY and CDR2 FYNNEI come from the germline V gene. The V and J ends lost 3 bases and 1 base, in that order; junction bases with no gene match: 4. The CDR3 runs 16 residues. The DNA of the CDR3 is TGTGCCAGCAGTGATTTACAGGGGGCGTCTGGAAACACCATATATTTT. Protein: CASSDLQGASGNTIYF.

The CDR3 loop reads CASSILVQETQYF. In nucleotides, the CDR3 is TGTGCCAGCAGCATACTAGTGCAAGAGACCCAGTACTTC. V is TRBV7-9 and J is TRBJ2-5, with a tentative D call TRBD2 (5 bases). The CDR3 runs to 13 residues. With 5 bases removed from V and 2 bases from J, the gap between germline ends came to 9 bases. The germline V gene encodes CDR1 SEHNR and CDR2 FQNEAQ (reference sequence). The whole variable domain, remainder taken from reference TRBV7-9 and TRBJ2-5, is DTGVSQNPRHKITKRGQNVTFRCDPISEHNRLYWYRQTLGQGPEFLTYFQNEAQLEKSRLLSDRFSAERPKGSFSTLEIQRTEQGDSAMYLCASSILVQETQYFGPGTRLLVL.

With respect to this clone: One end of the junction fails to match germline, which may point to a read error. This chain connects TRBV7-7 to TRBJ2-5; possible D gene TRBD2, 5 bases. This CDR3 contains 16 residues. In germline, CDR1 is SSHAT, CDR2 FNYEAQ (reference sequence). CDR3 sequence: CASSLKISRDQETQYF. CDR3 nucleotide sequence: TGTGCTAGCAGCTTAAAGATTTCGAGGGACCAAGAGACCCAGTACTTC.

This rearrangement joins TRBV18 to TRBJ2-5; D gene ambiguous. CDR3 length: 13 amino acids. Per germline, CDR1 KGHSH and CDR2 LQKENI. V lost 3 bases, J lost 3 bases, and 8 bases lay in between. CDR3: CASSPGLEETQYF. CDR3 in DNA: TGTGCCAGCTCACCCGGGTTAGAAGAGACCCAGTACTTC.

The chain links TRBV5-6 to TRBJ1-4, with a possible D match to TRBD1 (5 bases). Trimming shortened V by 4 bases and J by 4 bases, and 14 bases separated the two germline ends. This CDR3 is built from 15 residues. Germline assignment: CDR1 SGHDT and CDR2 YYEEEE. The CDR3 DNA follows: TGTGCCAGCAGCACTACGACAGAGAATAATGAAAAACTGTTTTTT. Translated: CASSTTTENNEKLFF.

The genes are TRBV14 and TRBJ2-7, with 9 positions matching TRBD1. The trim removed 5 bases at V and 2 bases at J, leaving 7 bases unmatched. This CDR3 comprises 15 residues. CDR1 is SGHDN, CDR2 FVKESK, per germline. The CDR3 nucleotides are TGTGCCAGCAGCGAAAGGGACAGGGCTACCTACGAGCAGTACTTC. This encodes CASSERDRATYEQYF. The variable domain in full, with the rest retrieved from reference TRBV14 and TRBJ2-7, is EAGVTQFPSHSVIEKGQTVTLRCDPISGHDNLYWYRRVMGKEIKFLLHFVKESKQDESGMPNNRFLAERTGGTYSTLKVQPAELEDSGVYFCASSERDRATYEQYFGPGTRLTVT.

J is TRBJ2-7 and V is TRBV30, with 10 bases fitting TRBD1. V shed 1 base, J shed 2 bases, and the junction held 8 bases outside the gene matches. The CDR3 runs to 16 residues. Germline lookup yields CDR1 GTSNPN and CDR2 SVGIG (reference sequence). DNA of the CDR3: TGTGCCTGGAGTGCGGCCGGGACAGGGGCCCCCTACGAGCAGTACTTC. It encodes CAWSAAGTGAPYEQYF. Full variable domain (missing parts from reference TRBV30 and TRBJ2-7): SQTIHQWPATLVQPVGSPLSLECTVEGTSNPNLYWYRQAAGRGLQLLFYSVGIGQISSEVPQNLSASRPQDRQFILSSKKLLLSDSGFYLCAWSAAGTGAPYEQYFGPGTRLTVT.

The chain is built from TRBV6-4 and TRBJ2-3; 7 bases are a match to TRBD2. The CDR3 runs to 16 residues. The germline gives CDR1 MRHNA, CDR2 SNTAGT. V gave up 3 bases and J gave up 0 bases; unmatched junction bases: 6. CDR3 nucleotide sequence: TGTGCCAGCAGTGAAAACGGACTAGAAAGCACAGATACGCAGTATTTT. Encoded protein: CASSENGLESTDTQYF.

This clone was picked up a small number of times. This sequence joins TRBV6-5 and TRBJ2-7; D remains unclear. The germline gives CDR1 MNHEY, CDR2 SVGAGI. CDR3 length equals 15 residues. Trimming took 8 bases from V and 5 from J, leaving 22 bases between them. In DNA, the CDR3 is TGTGCCAGCCGCCTAAACCCTACGATTATTAACGAGCAGTACTTC. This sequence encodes CASRLNPTIINEQYF.

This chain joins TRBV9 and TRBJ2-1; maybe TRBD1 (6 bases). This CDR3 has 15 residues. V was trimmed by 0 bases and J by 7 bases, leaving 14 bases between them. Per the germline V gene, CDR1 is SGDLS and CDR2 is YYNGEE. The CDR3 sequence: CASSVVPGAGNEQFF. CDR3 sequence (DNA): TGTGCCAGCAGCGTAGTGCCAGGGGCAGGGAATGAGCAGTTCTTC.

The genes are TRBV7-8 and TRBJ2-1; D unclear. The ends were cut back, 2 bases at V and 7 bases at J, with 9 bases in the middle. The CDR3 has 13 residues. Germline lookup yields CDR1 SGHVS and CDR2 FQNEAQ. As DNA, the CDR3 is TGTGCCAGCAGCTTAACTGGTTGGAATGAGCAGTTCTTC. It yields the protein CASSLTGWNEQFF.

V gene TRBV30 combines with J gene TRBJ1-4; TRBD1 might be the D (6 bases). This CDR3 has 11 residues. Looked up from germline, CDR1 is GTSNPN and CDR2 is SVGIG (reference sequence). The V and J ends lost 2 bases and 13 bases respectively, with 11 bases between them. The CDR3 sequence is CAWSSGAGLFF. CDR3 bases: TGTGCCTGGAGTTCAGGGGCAGGACTGTTTTTT.

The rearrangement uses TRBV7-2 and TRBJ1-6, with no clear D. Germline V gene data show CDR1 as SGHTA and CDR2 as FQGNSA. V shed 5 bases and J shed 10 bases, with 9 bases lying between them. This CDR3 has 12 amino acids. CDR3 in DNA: TGTGCCAGCAGCGAACGAGTGTCACCCCTCCACTTT. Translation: CASSERVSPLHF.

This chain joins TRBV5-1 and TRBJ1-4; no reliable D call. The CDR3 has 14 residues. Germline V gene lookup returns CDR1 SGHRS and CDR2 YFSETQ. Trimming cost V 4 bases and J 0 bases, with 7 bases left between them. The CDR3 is CASSPGPTNEKLFF. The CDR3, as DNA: TGCGCCAGCAGCCCGGGTCCAACTAATGAAAAACTGTTTTTT.

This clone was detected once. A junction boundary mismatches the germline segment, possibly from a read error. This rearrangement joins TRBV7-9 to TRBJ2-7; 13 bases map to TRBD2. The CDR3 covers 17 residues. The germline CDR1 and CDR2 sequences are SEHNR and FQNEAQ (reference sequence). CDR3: CSSSSRLAGGPKGEQYF. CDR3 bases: TGTTCCAGCAGCTCCAGACTAGCGGGAGGCCCCAAGGGCGAGCAGTACTTC.

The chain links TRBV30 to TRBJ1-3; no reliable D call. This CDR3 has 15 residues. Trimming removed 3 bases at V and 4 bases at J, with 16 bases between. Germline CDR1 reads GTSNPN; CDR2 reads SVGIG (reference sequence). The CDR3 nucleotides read TGTGCCTGGAGCCTAGGGTGGGGAGGAGGAAACACCATATATTTT. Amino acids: CAWSLGWGGGNTIYF.

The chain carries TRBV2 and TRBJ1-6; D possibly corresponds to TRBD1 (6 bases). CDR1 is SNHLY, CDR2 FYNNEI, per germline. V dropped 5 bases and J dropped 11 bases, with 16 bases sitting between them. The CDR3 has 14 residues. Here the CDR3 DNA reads TGTGCCAGCAGTCTTCAGGGGAAGCTGACACCCCTCCACTTT. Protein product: CASSLQGKLTPLHF.

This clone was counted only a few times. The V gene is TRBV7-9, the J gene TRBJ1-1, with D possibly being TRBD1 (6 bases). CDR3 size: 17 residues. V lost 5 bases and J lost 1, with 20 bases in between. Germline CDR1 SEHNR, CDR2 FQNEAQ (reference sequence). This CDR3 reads CASSIGTYRVGNTEAFF. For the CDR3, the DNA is TGTGCCAGCAGCATAGGAACCTACAGGGTGGGGAACACTGAAGCTTTCTTT.

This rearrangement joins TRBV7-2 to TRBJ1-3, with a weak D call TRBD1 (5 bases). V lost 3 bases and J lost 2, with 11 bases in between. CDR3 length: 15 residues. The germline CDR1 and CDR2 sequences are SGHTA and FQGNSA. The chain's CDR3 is CASSLQGATGNTIYF. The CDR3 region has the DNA TGTGCCAGCAGCTTGCAAGGGGCTACTGGAAACACCATATATTTT.

The CDR3 DNA reads as TGTGCCAGCAGTATTGACGCAGGGGTCTCCTACAATGAGCAGTTCTTC. This gives the protein CASSIDAGVSYNEQFF. This chain connects TRBV28 to TRBJ2-1, with D perhaps matching TRBD1 (6 bases). Trimming left V 5 bases short and J 0 bases short, with 14 bases between. The CDR3 totals 16 residues. Germline V gene data show CDR1 as MDHEN and CDR2 as SYDVKM. The entire variable domain, with the rest obtained from reference TRBV28 and TRBJ2-1, is as follows: DVKVTQSSRYLVKRTGEKVFLECVQDMDHENMFWYRQDPGLGLRLIYFSYDVKMKEKGDIPEGYSVSREKKERFSLILESASTNQTSMYLCASSIDAGVSYNEQFFGPGTRLTVL.